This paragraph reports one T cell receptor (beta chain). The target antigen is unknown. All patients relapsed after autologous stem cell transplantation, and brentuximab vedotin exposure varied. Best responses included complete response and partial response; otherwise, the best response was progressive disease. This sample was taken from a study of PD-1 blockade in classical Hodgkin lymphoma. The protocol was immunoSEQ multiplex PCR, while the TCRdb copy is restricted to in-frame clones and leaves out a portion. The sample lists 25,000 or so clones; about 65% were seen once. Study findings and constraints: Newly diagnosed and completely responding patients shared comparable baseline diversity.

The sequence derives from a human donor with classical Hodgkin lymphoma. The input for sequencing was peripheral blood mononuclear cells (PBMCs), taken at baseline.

The CDR3 loop is CASSLGGGSGQPQHF. The CDR3 nucleotides are TGTGCCAGCAGCTTAGGTGGGGGATCTGGTCAGCCCCAGCATTTT. The chain is built from TRBV5-6 and TRBJ1-5, with a possible D match to TRBD1 (5 bases). This CDR3 contains 15 residues. V lost 2 bases, J lost 6 bases, and 15 bases lay in between. Germline CDR1 and CDR2: SGHDT and YYEEEE.